These 8 T cell receptor beta chains came from one sample sequenced in a study of T cells in Graves' hyperthyroidism and ophthalmopathy. Amplification yielded TCR beta CDR3 regions, with RNA transcripts as the source. First-round RT-PCR targeting the TCR CDR3 was performed with the HTBI primer set. MiXCR, applied by TCRdb to the multiplex PCR reads, yields one record per CDR3 protein. This table has 280,000 or so distinct CDR3 sequences, less than 30% appearing once. Material for sequencing was blood. The receptors originated from a man aged 40-55 years with Graves' hyperthyroidism that later progressed to Graves' ophthalmopathy.

The count of this clonotype is one. The chain has TRBV12-3 or TRBV12-4 and TRBJ2-7; possibly TRBD1 or TRBD2 for D (5 bases each). V lost 1 base and J lost 7, with 11 bases in between. The CDR3 length is 13 residues. The CDR3 DNA is TGTGCCAGCAGTTTAGGGGGGTACGGAGAGCAGTACTTC. The encoded protein is CASSLGGYGEQYF.

This clonotype was found many times. As DNA, the CDR3 is TGTGCCAGCAGCCCGCAGGGGCACGAGCAGTACTTC. Protein: CASSPQGHEQYF. The chain has TRBV7-8 and TRBJ2-7; D might be TRBD1 (6 bases). Germline V gene lookup returns CDR1 SGHVS and CDR2 FQNEAQ. This CDR3 region has 12 residues. Between the trimmed V and J ends, which lost 5 bases and 5 bases, there was a span of 10 bases.

The table lists this clonotype with many counts. The gene calls are TRBV6-2 or TRBV6-3 and TRBJ2-7, with 8 bases matching TRBD2. Losses at the gene ends were 0 bases for V and 4 bases for J; bases not matched to a gene: 17. Germline V CDR1 and CDR2: MNHEY, SVGEGT. The CDR3 spans 19 residues. CDR3 DNA: TGTGCCAGCAGTTACTCGGCTTCTAGCGGGTCAGGGGCATCATACGAGCAGTACTTC. Translation gives CASSYSASSGSGASYEQYF.

This clonotype occurred many times. Likely a read error: the CDR3 ends without its conserved phenylalanine or tryptophan. V gene TRBV12-3 or TRBV12-4 combines with J gene TRBJ2-5, with D hard to call. CDR3 size: 14 residues. V was trimmed by 2 bases and J by 7 bases, leaving 14 bases between them. The CDR3 nucleotides are TGTGCCAGCAGTTTATCGGAGAGGTCGGCGACCCAGTACCTC. Its protein product is CASSLSERSATQYL.

Many counts were recorded for this clonotype. The chain combines TRBV28 with TRBJ2-2; TRBD1 matches at 7 bases. After removal of 5 bases from V and 1 base from J, the junction contained 7 bases not matched to a gene. The CDR3 contains 16 residues. Germline loops: CDR1 MDHEN, CDR2 SYDVKM. The CDR3 coding sequence is TGTGCCAGCAGTCCGCCCGGGACAGAGAACACCGGGGAGCTGTTTTTT. Translation gives CASSPPGTENTGELFF.

This clonotype was counted ten times or more. V is TRBV10-3 and J is TRBJ2-5, with a possible D match to TRBD2 (7 bases). The CDR3 totals 16 residues. CDR1 ENHRY and CDR2 SYGVKD come from the germline V gene. Trimming left V 2 bases short and J 5 bases short, with 18 bases between. CDR3 in amino acids: CAISEPVAGARETQYF. Written as DNA, the CDR3 is TGTGCCATCAGTGAGCCCGTGGCGGGGGCGCGGGAGACCCAGTACTTC.

V is TRBV2 and J is TRBJ1-1, with D unresolved. The CDR3 is made up of 16 amino acids. Germline values: CDR1 SNHLY, CDR2 FYNNEI. The V and J ends lost 5 bases and 2 bases respectively, with 18 bases between them. In DNA, the CDR3 is TGTGCCAGCAGTTCTAGTACGTCCCCCTTAAACACTGAAGCTTTCTTT. This gives the protein CASSSSTSPLNTEAFF.

This clonotype was counted ten times or more. The chain recombines TRBV20-1 with TRBJ2-5, with D unresolved. Germline V CDR1 and CDR2: DFQATT, SNEGSKA (reference sequence). The V gene lost 7 bases and the J gene lost 5 bases, with 20 bases spanning the gap. This CDR3 region has 14 residues. The CDR3 loop reads CSGARADDRETQYF. The CDR3 nucleotides read TGCAGTGGGGCCCGGGCGGATGATCGGGAGACCCAGTACTTC.